The clone carrying this T cell receptor (beta chain) was seen just once. The antigen is unknown. The germline V gene has CDR1 DFQATT and CDR2 SNEGSKA (reference sequence). Trimming took 0 bases from V and 5 from J, leaving 13 bases between them. The CDR3 has 15 residues. The authors sequenced TCR beta from blood CD8+ and CD4+ T cells. Reverse transcription of about 0.5 to 1 ug RNA was performed with random hexamers. The immunoSEQ assay covered 54 Vbeta and 13 Jbeta segments for CDR3. TCRdb re-analysed the immunoSEQ multiplex PCR reads in MiXCR, keeping a single row per CDR3 protein. Among some 300,000 distinct CDR3 sequences listed, roughly 90% were seen once. This entry is derived from a study of CD8 T cells in Susac syndrome. Study findings and constraints: Only a relatively small number of individuals were included in the TCR sequencing and HLA analysis.

The rearrangement links TRBV20-1 to TRBJ2-2; D gene uncertain. The TCR sequence derives from a human donor with multiple sclerosis. The sequenced material came from CD8+ T cells from PBMCs. The CDR3 coding sequence is TGCAGTGCTAGAGAGGAGTCCGGGCGGACCGGGGAGCTGTTTTTT. This sequence encodes CSAREESGRTGELFF.